The subject of this entry is one T cell receptor beta chain. The data are from a study of blood T cell repertoires in COVID-19. Study summary: From T cells, B-cell-depleted T cells, or PBMCs came the material, which was cDNA or gDNA.

This CDR3 contains 15 residues. V lost 0 bases and J 3 bases, leaving 11 bases between the germline ends. Germline V gene sequence: CDR1 LGHDT, CDR2 YNNKEL (reference sequence). Clones were sequenced by immunoSEQ multiplex PCR, and TCRdb holds only the in-frame ones, with some missing. The sample shows 90,000 to 150,000 clones, about 83% of them seen only once. Input material: peripheral blood. The rearrangement joins TRBV3-1 (or the pseudogene TRBV3-2) to TRBJ1-1; D uncertain. The sequence was collected from a man between 65 and 85 years old with acute or convalescent COVID-19. CDR3: CASSQEAGRDTEAFF. The CDR3 nucleotides are TGTGCCAGCAGCCAAGAGGCGGGAAGGGACACTGAAGCTTTCTTT.